The clone carrying this T cell receptor beta chain was recorded at least ten times. The target antigen is unknown. The CDR3 is 15 amino acids. V was clipped by 5 bases and J by 3 bases, with 15 bases between them. Germline V gene data show CDR1 as SGHRS and CDR2 as YFSETQ. These data are taken from a study of T-cell reconstitution after alpha-beta-depleted transplantation in children. Findings and limits, study-wide: Hyperexpanded clones declined; after one year, newly produced T cells mostly supplied diversity.

TCRbeta library preparation incorporated unique molecular identifiers. TCRdb redid the calling of the PCR reads with MiXCR, one entry per CDR3 protein. The sample consists of under 450,000 distinct CDR3 sequences, about a sixth of them appearing once. The receptor's source is a boy younger than two who had a stem cell transplant for Wiskott-Aldrich syndrome, so the T cells may come from the graft donor. The gene calls are TRBV5-1 and TRBJ2-1; the D gene is possibly TRBD2 (6 bases). Here the sequenced sample was PBMCs, mostly from graft donor cells, taken 360 days after TCRalphabeta/CD19-depleted stem cell transplant. The CDR3 DNA is TGCGCCAGCAGGTTCGGGGTAGCGGTCTACAATGAGCAGTTCTTC. Protein: CASRFGVAVYNEQFF.